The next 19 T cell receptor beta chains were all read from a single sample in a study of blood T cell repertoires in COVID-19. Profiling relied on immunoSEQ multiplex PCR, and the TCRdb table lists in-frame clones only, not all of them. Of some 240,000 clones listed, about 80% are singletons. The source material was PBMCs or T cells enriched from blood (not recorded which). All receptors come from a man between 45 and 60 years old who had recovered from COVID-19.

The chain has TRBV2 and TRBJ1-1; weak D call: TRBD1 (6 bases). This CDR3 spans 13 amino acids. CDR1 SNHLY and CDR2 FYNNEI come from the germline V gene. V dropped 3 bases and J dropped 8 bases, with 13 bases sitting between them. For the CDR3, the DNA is TGTGCCAGCAGTGACAGGACAGTTAAAGAAGCTTTCTTT. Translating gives CASSDRTVKEAFF.

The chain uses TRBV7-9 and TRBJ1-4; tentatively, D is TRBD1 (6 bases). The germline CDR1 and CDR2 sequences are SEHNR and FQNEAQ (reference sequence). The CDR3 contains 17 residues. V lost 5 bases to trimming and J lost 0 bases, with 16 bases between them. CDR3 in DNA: TGTGCCAGCAGCCACGGACAGAGCTTAACAACTAATGAAAAACTGTTTTTT. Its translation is CASSHGQSLTTNEKLFF.

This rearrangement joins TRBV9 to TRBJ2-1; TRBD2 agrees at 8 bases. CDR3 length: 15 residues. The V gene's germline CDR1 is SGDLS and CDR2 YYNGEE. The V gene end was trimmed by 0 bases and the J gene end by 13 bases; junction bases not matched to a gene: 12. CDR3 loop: CASSVAAGLDLFQFF. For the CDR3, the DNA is TGTGCCAGCAGCGTAGCCGCGGGACTAGATTTGTTCCAGTTCTTC. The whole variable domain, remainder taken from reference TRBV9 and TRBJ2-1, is DSGVTQTPKHLITATGQRVTLRCSPRSGDLSVYWYQQSLDQGLQFLIQYYNGEERAKGNILERFSAQQFPDLHSELNLSSLELGDSALYFCASSVAAGLDLFQFFGPGTRLTVL.

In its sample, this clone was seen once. CDR3 sequence (DNA): TGCGCCCCTGCGGCCGAAGGCCAGGGTGGGGCCAACGTCCTGACTTTC. Its translation: CAPAAEGQGGANVLTF. This chain links TRBV10-2 with TRBJ2-6; D may be TRBD1 (5 bases). The CDR3 runs 16 residues. V was cut by 11 bases and J by 3 bases, with 20 bases left in between. Germline values: CDR1 WSHSY, CDR2 SAAADI.

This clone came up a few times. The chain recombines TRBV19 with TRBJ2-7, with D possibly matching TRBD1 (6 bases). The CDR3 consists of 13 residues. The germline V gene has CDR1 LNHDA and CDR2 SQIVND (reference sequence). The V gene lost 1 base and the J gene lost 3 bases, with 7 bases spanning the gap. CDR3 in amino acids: CASSIVDSYEQYF. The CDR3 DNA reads TGTGCCAGTAGTATAGTGGACAGCTACGAGCAGTACTTC.

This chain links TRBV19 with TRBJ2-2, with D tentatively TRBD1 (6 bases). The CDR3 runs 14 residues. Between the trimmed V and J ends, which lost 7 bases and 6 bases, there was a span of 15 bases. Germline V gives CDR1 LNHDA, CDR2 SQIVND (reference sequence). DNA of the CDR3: TGTGCCAGTAAGCCACAGGGTCTGGCCGGGGAGCTGTTTTTT. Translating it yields CASKPQGLAGELFF.

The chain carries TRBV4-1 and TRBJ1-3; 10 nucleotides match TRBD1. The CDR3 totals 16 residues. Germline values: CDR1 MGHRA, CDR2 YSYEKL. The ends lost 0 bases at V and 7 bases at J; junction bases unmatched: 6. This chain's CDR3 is CASSQEGQGYSNTIYF. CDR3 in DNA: TGCGCCAGCAGCCAAGAGGGACAGGGGTATAGCAACACCATATATTTT.

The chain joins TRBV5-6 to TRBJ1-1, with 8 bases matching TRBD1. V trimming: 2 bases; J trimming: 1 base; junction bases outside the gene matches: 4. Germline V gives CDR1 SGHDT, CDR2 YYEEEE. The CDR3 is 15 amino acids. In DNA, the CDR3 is TGTGCCAGCAGCTTCCCGGACAGGGCGAACACTGAAGCTTTCTTT. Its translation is CASSFPDRANTEAFF.

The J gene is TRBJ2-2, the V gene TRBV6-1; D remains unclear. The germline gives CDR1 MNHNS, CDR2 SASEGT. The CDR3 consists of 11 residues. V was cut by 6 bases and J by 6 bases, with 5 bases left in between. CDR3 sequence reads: CASRTAGELFF. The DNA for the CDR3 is TGTGCCAGCAGAACTGCCGGGGAGCTGTTTTTT.

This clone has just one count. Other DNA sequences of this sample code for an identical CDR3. The CDR3 spells CASSVGLAGSYEQYF. The DNA of the CDR3 is TGTGCCAGCAGCGTAGGACTAGCGGGCTCCTACGAGCAGTACTTC. This chain links TRBV9 with TRBJ2-7, with TRBD2 matching 10 bases. CDR3 length: 15 amino acids. Germline lookup yields CDR1 SGDLS and CDR2 YYNGEE. V was pared by 0 bases and J by 0 bases, with 0 bases of the junction left unmatched.

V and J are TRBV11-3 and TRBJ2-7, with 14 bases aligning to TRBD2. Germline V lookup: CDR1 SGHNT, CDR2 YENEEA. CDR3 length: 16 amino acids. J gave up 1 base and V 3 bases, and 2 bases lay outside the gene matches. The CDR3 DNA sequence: TGTGCCAGCAGCTTGGGACTAGCGGGGGTGTCCTACGAGCAGTACTTC. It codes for CASSLGLAGVSYEQYF.

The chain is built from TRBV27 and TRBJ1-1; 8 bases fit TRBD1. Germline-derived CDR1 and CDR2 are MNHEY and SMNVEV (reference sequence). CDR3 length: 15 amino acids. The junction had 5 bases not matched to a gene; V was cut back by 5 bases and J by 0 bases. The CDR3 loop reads CASSLGTGLNTEAFF. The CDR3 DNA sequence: TGTGCCAGCAGTCTCGGGACAGGACTGAACACTGAAGCTTTCTTT.

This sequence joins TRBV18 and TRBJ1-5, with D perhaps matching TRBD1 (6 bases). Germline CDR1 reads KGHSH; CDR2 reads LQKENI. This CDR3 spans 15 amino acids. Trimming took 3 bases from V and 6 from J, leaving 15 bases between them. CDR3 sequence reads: CASSPSGGAIQPQHF. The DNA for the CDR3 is TGTGCCAGCTCACCTTCGGGGGGGGCTATTCAGCCCCAGCATTTT.

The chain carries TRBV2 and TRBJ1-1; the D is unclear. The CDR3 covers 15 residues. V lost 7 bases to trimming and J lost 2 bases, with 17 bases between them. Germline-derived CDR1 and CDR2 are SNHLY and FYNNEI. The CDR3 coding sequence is TGTGCCAGCACATTCAGCCCAACAGCCAACACTGAAGCTTTCTTT. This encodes CASTFSPTANTEAFF. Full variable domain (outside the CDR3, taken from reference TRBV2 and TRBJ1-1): EPEVTQTPSHQVTQMGQEVILRCVPISNHLYFYWYRQILGQKVEFLVSFYNNEISEKSEIFDDQFSVERPDGSNFTLKIRSTKLEDSAMYFCASTFSPTANTEAFFGQGTRLTVV.

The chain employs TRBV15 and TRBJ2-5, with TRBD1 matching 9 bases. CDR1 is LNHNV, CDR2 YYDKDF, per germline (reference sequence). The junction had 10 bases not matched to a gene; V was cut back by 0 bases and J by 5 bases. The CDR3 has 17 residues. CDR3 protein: CATSRDLPTGGGETQYF. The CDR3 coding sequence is TGTGCCACCAGCAGAGATCTCCCTACAGGGGGCGGTGAGACCCAGTACTTC.

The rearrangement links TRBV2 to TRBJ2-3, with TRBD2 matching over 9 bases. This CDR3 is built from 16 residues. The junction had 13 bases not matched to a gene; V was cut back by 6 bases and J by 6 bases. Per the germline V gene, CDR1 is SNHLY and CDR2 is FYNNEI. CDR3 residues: CASRPSAGGQLDTQYF. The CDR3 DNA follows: TGTGCCAGCAGGCCTTCGGCGGGGGGGCAGTTGGATACGCAGTATTTT.

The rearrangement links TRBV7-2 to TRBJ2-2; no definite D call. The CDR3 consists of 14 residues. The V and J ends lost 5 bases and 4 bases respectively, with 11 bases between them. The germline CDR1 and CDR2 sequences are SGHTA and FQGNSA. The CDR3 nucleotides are TGTGCCAGCAGCCGCCAGGTTAGCACCGGGGAGCTGTTTTTT. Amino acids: CASSRQVSTGELFF.

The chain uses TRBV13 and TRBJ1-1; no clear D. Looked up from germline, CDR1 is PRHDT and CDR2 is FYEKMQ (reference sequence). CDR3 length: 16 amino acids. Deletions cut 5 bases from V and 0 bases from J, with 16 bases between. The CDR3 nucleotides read TGTGCCAGCAGCACCCGAGGGCCGCGGGTGAACACTGAAGCTTTCTTT. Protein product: CASSTRGPRVNTEAFF.

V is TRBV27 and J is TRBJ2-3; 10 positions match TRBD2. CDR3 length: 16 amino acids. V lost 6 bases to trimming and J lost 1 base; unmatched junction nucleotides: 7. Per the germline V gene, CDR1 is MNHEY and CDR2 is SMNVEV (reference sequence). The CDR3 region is CASSPVAGGRTDTQYF. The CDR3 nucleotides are TGTGCCAGCAGCCCAGTAGCGGGAGGTCGCACAGATACGCAGTATTTT.